This T cell receptor beta chain was obtained from a study of somatic mutations in cytotoxic T cells in rheumatoid arthritis. A single count supports this clone. Assay used: immunoSEQ multiplex PCR; TCRdb lists only in-frame clones, some missing. Of about 17,000 clones in the sample, approximately 80% were seen once. Looked up from germline, CDR1 is SNHLY and CDR2 is FYNNEI. Trimming removed 8 bases from V and 4 bases from J, with 14 bases in between. CDR3 length: 13 amino acids. This TCR was sampled from an adult with rheumatoid arthritis. Sequenced sample: CD8+ T cells sorted from blood. This chain joins TRBV2 and TRBJ1-2, with a weak D call TRBD1 (6 bases). The CDR3 sequence: CASVVRGTYGYTF. CDR3 sequence (DNA): TGTGCCAGCGTCGTCAGGGGAACCTATGGCTACACCTTC.